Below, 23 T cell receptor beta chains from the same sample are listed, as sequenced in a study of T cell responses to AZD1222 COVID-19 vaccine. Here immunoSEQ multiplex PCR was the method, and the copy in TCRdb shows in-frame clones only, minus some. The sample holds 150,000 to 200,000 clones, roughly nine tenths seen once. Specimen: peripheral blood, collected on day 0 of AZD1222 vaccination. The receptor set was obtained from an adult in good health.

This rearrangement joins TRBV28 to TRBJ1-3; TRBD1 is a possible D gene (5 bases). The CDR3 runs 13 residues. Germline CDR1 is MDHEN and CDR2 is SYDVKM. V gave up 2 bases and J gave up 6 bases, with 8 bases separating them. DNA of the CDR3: TGTGCCAGCAGTTTAGGGGGTTTAAACACCATATATTTT. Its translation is CASSLGGLNTIYF.

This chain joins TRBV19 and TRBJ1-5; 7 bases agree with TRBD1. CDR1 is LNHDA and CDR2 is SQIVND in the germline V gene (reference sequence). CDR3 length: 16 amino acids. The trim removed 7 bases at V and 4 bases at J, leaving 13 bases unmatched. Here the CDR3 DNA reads TGTGCCAGTACCCCTCATACAGGGGTGACGAATCAGCCCCAGCATTTT. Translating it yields CASTPHTGVTNQPQHF.

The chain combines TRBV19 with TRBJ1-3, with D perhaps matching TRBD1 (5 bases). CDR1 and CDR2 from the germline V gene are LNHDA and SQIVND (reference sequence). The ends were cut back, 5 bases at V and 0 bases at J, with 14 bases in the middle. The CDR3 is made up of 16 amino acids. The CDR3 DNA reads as TGTGCCAGTAGTGCCGGGACTGGTTTCTCTGGAAACACCATATATTTT. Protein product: CASSAGTGFSGNTIYF.

The CDR3 reads CASRDSGGSYNEQFF. The DNA of the CDR3 is TGTGCCAGTAGGGATAGCGGGGGCTCCTACAATGAGCAGTTCTTC. The chain joins TRBV28 to TRBJ2-1, with 9 bases that match TRBD2. The V gene end was trimmed by 9 bases and the J gene end by 0 bases; junction bases not matched to a gene: 6. The CDR3 is 15 residues long. Germline V gene lookup returns CDR1 MDHEN and CDR2 SYDVKM.

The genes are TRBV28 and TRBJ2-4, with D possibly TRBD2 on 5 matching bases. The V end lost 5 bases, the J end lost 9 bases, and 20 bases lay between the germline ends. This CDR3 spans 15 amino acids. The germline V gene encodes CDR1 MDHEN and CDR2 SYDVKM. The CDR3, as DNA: TGTGCCAGCAGTCCCCCGAATCTGGTCGGAGGCATTCAGTACTTC. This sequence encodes CASSPPNLVGGIQYF.

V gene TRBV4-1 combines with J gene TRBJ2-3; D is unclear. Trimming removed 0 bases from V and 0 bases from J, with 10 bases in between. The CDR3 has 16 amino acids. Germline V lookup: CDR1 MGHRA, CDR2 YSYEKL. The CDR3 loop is CASSQDRSSSTDTQYF. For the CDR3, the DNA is TGCGCCAGCAGCCAAGATCGAAGTTCGAGCACAGATACGCAGTATTTT.

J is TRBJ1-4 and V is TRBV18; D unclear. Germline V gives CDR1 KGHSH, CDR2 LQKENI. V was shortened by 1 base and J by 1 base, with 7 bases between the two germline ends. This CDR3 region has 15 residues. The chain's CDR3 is CASSPQGGTNEKLFF. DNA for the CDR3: TGTGCCAGCTCACCACAAGGTGGAACTAATGAAAAACTGTTTTTT. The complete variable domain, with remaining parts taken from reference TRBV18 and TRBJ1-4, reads NAGVMQNPRHLVRRRGQEARLRCSPMKGHSHVYWYRQLPEEGLKFMVYLQKENIIDESGMPKERFSAEFPKEGPSILRIQQVVRGDSAAYFCASSPQGGTNEKLFFGSGTQLSVL.

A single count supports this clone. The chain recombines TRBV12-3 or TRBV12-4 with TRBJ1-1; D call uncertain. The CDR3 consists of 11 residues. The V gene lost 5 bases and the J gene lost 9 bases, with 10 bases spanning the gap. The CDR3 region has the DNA TGTGCCAGCAGTCTCGCTTCACAAGCTTTCTTT. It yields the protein CASSLASQAFF.

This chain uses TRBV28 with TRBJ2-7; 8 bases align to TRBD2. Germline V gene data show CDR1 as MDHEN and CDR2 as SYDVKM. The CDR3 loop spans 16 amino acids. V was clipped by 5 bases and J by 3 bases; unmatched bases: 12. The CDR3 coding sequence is TGTGCCAGCAGTCCCCTAGGTAGCGGGAATGACTACGAGCAGTACTTC. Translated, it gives CASSPLGSGNDYEQYF.

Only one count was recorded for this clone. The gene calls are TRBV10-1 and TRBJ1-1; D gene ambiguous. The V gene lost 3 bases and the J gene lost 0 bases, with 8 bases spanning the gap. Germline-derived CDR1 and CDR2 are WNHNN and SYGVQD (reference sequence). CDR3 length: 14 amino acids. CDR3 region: CASSDDKMNTEAFF. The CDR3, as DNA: TGCGCCAGCAGTGACGACAAGATGAACACTGAAGCTTTCTTT.

CDR3 bases: TGTGCCAGCAGTTCCAACACGGTAGCTTACACCGGGGAGCTGTTTTTT. Protein sequence: CASSSNTVAYTGELFF. V is TRBV6-5 and J is TRBJ2-2; D is unresolved. V dropped 4 bases and J dropped 3 bases, with 15 bases sitting between them. Per the germline V gene, CDR1 is MNHEY and CDR2 is SVGAGI. The CDR3 length is 16 residues.

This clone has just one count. In DNA form, the CDR3 reads TGTGCCACCGACAGGGGAACCTACAATGAGCAGTTCTTC. Translation: CATDRGTYNEQFF. V usage is TRBV6-5 and J usage is TRBJ2-1; 8 nucleotides agree with TRBD1. CDR3 size: 13 residues. From germline, CDR1 is MNHEY and CDR2 SVGAGI. V was clipped by 10 bases and J by 2 bases; unmatched bases: 4.

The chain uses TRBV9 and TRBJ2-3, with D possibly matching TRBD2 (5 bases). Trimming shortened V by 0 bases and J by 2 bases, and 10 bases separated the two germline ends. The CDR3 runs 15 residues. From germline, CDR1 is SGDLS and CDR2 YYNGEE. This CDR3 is CASSVGTGSTDTQYF. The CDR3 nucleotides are TGTGCCAGCAGCGTAGGAACGGGATCCACAGATACGCAGTATTTT. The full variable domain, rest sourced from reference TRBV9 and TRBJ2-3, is DSGVTQTPKHLITATGQRVTLRCSPRSGDLSVYWYQQSLDQGLQFLIQYYNGEERAKGNILERFSAQQFPDLHSELNLSSLELGDSALYFCASSVGTGSTDTQYFGPGTRLTVL.

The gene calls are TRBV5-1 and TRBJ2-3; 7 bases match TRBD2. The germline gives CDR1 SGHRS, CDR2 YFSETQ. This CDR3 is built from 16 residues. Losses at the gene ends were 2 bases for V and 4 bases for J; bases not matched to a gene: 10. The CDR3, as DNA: TGCGCCAGCAGCTTATATCTAGCGGACCCCCCAGATACGCAGTATTTT. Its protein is CASSLYLADPPDTQYF.

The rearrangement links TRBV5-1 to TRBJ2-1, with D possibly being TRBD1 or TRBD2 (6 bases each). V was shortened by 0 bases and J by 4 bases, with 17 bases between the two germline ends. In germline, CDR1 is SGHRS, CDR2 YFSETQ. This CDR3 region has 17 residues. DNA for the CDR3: TGCGCCAGCAGCTTGGAGTTCCGGGGGCGGATATACAATGAGCAGTTCTTC. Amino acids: CASSLEFRGRIYNEQFF.

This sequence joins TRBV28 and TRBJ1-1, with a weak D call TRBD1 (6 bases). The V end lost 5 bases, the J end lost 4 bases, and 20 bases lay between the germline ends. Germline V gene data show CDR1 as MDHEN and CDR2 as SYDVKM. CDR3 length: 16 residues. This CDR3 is CASSPTGKGEGTEAFF. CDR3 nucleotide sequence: TGTGCCAGCAGTCCCACAGGGAAGGGTGAAGGCACTGAAGCTTTCTTT. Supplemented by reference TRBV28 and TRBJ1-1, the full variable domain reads DVKVTQSSRYLVKRTGEKVFLECVQDMDHENMFWYRQDPGLGLRLIYFSYDVKMKEKGDIPEGYSVSREKKERFSLILESASTNQTSMYLCASSPTGKGEGTEAFFGQGTRLTVV.

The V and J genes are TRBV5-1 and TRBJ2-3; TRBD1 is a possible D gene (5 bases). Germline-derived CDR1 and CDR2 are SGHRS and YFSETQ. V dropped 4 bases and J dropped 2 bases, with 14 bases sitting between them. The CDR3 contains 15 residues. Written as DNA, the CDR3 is TGCGCCAGCAGCGAGGACACTACCTCCACAGATACGCAGTATTTT. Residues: CASSEDTTSTDTQYF.

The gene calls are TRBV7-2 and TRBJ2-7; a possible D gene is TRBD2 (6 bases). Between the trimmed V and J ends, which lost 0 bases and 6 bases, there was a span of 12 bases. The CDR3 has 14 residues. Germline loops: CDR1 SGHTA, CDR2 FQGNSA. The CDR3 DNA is TGTGCCAGCAGCTTAGCAGGATGGGGAGGCGAGCAGTACTTC. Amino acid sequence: CASSLAGWGGEQYF.

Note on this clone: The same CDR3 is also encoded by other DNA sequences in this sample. DNA for the CDR3: TGTGCCAGCAGTCTTACAGATACGCAGTATTTT. Amino acid sequence: CASSLTDTQYF. The gene calls are TRBV12-3 or TRBV12-4 and TRBJ2-3, with unresolved D. The V end was cut by 5 bases, the J end by 3 bases, with 3 bases between. The CDR3 length is 11 residues.

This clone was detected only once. The CDR3 region is CASMGQSSNYGYTF. Written as DNA, the CDR3 is TGTGCCAGTATGGGACAGAGCAGTAACTATGGCTACACCTTC. The genes are TRBV19 and TRBJ1-2, with 7 bases identical to TRBD1. The CDR3 sequence is 14 residues long. Germline assignment: CDR1 LNHDA and CDR2 SQIVND (reference sequence). The V segment lost 7 bases and the J segment 1 base; nucleotides outside the gene matches: 6.

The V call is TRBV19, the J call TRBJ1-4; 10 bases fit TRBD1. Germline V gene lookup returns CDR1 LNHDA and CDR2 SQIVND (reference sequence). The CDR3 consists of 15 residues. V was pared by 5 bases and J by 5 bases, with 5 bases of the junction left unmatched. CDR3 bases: TGTGCCAGTAGTTCCCGGACAGGGGGAAATGAAAAACTGTTTTTT. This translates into CASSSRTGGNEKLFF.

The CDR3 protein is CSARAIGTGDQPQHF. CDR3 sequence (DNA): TGCAGTGCTCGTGCCATAGGGACAGGGGATCAGCCCCAGCATTTT. The chain links TRBV20-1 to TRBJ1-5; 10 nucleotides agree with TRBD1. The CDR3 extends over 15 amino acids. Per the germline V gene, CDR1 is DFQATT and CDR2 is SNEGSKA (reference sequence). With V trimmed by 5 bases and J by 5 bases, 9 bases remained unmatched.

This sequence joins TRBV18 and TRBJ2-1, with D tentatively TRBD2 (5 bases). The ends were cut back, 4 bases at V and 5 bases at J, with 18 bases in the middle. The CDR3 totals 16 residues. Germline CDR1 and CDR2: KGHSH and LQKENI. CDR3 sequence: CASSRISSGGNNEQFF. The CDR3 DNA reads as TGTGCCAGCTCACGCATCTCGAGCGGAGGCAACAATGAGCAGTTCTTC. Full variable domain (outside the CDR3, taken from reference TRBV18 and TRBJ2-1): NAGVMQNPRHLVRRRGQEARLRCSPMKGHSHVYWYRQLPEEGLKFMVYLQKENIIDESGMPKERFSAEFPKEGPSILRIQQVVRGDSAAYFCASSRISSGGNNEQFFGPGTRLTVL.